The entry below describes one T cell receptor (beta chain). This entry belongs to a study of neoadjuvant anti-PD-1 for oral cavity cancer. V was trimmed by 2 bases and J by 3 bases, leaving 15 bases between them. This CDR3 has 16 residues. Per germline, CDR1 MGHDK and CDR2 SYGVNS. Produced via immunoSEQ multiplex PCR; TCRdb's table is partial and in-frame only. The table shows some 15,000 clones, with 65% to 80% occurring only once. Time point of the sample: after neoadjuvant nivolumab, at surgical resection. Patients had newly diagnosed, untreated stage II-IVA oral cavity squamous cell carcinoma. The patients had HPV-negative, locally advanced oral cavity squamous cell carcinoma.

The sequence came from a person between 35 and 79 years old with oral cavity squamous cell carcinoma. The chain combines TRBV25-1 with TRBJ2-3; a weak D match, TRBD2 (7 bases). The material was PBMCs, obtained after nivolumab (anti-PD-1) treatment. CDR3 nucleotides: TGTGCCAGCAGTGAACGCGGCGGGGGCAGGACAGATACGCAGTATTTT. Its translation: CASSERGGGRTDTQYF.